This T cell receptor beta chain was sequenced in a study of T cell changes during pregnancy in multiple sclerosis. The method was immunoSEQ multiplex PCR; TCRdb's version includes in-frame clones alone and lacks a portion of them. The table lists approximately 70,000 clones, 90% to 95% of them singletons. CDR3 length equals 11 residues. CDR1 is GTSNPN and CDR2 is SVGIG in the germline V gene (reference sequence). Trimming took 0 bases from V and 11 from J, leaving 10 bases between them. The starting material was peripheral blood, obtained in the third trimester of pregnancy. This chain joins TRBV30 and TRBJ1-1; weak D call: TRBD1 (5 bases). This clonotype was sampled from a female donor in good health, enrolled as a control in a pregnancy study. The CDR3 nucleotides are TGTGCCTGGAGTGTAGGGGTTCCGGCTTTCTTT. It specifies CAWSVGVPAFF.